This T cell receptor (beta chain) was sequenced for a study of CD8+ T cells in alopecia areata. Study-level findings and limits: Clonality was higher in lesional than normal scalp, especially in alopecia totalis/universalis. Normal skin's resident alphabeta T cells are sequenced alongside lesional scalp T cells.

V was pared by 0 bases and J by 7 bases, with 7 bases of the junction left unmatched. This CDR3 has 15 amino acids. Germline loops: CDR1 SGHAT, CDR2 FQNNGV. Reverse transcribed after extraction, RNA yielded cDNA as the sequencing template. Profiling relied on immunoSEQ multiplex PCR, and the TCRdb table lists in-frame clones only, not all of them. Of over 150,000 clones in the sample, 56% were seen once. This clone was found a few times. Its antigen is as yet unknown. The clonotype originates from a human donor in good health. Sequenced input: CD8+ T cells sorted from blood. The chain couples TRBV11-2 to TRBJ2-3; 7 nucleotides align to TRBD2. The CDR3 region is CASSLEAGVEYTQYF. CDR3 coding DNA: TGTGCCAGCAGCTTAGAGGCGGGGGTAGAGTATACGCAGTATTTT.